This TCR beta chain stems from a study of T cells in Graves' hyperthyroidism and ophthalmopathy. TCR beta CDR3 region amplification was performed from RNA transcripts. TCR CDR3 regions were first amplified by RT-PCR with HTBI primers. TCRdb re-analysed the multiplex PCR reads in MiXCR, keeping a single row per CDR3 protein. The sample lists fewer than 750,000 distinct CDR3 sequences, about 45% seen once, with about 7.8% in the top ten. Trimming cost V 4 bases and J 1 base; bases outside gene matches: 3. The germline CDR1 and CDR2 sequences are SGHVS and FNYEAQ. This CDR3 contains 15 residues. Each diagnosis was grounded in clinical symptoms, serum thyroxine and TRAb, thyroid ultrasound, and orbital computed tomography. Remarks on this clonotype: Its antigen is not identified.

Study results and caveats: Onset of ophthalmopathy came a median roughly 6 months after the model predicted it. The blood repertoire included most of the expanded thyroid clonotypes above 0.001.

Sequencing was carried out using peripheral blood or thyroid tissue (not recorded which). This sequence was found in a young woman with Graves' hyperthyroidism. The J gene is TRBJ1-5, the V gene TRBV7-6; 8 nucleotides match TRBD1. The CDR3 nucleotides read TGTGCCAGCAGCTGGACAGGGATGAGCAATCAGCCCCAGCATTTT. This codes for CASSWTGMSNQPQHF.